The present T cell receptor (beta chain) was sequenced within a study of cytomegalovirus exposure and HLA in healthy donors. Study outcomes and limitations: The study recorded 160 or so TCR beta chains that were cytomegalovirus-associated.

PCR amplification relied on 60 Vbeta primers (plus 13 Jbeta primers). Assay: immunoSEQ multiplex PCR; the TCRdb copy retains only in-frame clones and omits some. The table lists about 140,000 clones, approximately 80% of them singletons, with roughly 2.1% in the top ten. As concerns this clone: Its antigen remains unidentified.

Healthy people donating bone marrow made up the donors. In nominal health when sampled, donors likely had unrecorded immune exposures nonetheless. Unmatched junction bases numbered 4, after V lost 6 bases and J lost 3 bases. Germline CDR1 SGHAT, CDR2 FQNNGV. The CDR3 consists of 14 residues. Sequenced input: PBMCs. The sequence was obtained from a woman between 40 and 55 years old in good health and CMV-seronegative. The chain uses TRBV11-2 and TRBJ2-1, with 8 bases identical to TRBD2. DNA for the CDR3: TGTGCCAGCAGTCAGACTAGCGTCTACAATGAGCAGTTCTTC. Translating it yields CASSQTSVYNEQFF. Full variable domain (rest looked up from reference TRBV11-2 and TRBJ2-1): EAGVAQSPRYKIIEKRQSVAFWCNPISGHATLYWYQQILGQGPKLLIQFQNNGVVDDSQLPKDRFSAERLKGVDSTLKIQPAKLEDSAVYLCASSQTSVYNEQFFGPGTRLTVL.